The source of this TCR beta chain is a study of cytomegalovirus exposure and HLA in healthy donors. Both 60 Vbeta primers and 13 Jbeta primers went into the PCR. Sequencing was performed with immunoSEQ multiplex PCR; in TCRdb, only in-frame clones are kept and a portion is missing. The sample records 150,000 to 200,000 clones, about 80% being singletons. Germline V CDR1 and CDR2: SGHAT, FQNNGV. The CDR3 sequence is 17 residues long. V was pared by 0 bases and J by 0 bases, with 15 bases between. V is TRBV11-2 and J is TRBJ2-7; D possibly corresponds to TRBD1 (6 bases). The sequence was obtained from a woman aged 30 to 39 in good health and CMV-seronegative. The specimen sequenced was PBMCs. CDR3 nucleotide sequence: TGTGCCAGCAGCTTAGATACGACAGGACCCAGCTCCTACGAGCAGTACTTC. Translated: CASSLDTTGPSSYEQYF. The variable domain in full, with the rest retrieved from reference TRBV11-2 and TRBJ2-7, is EAGVAQSPRYKIIEKRQSVAFWCNPISGHATLYWYQQILGQGPKLLIQFQNNGVVDDSQLPKDRFSAERLKGVDSTLKIQPAKLEDSAVYLCASSLDTTGPSSYEQYFGPGTRLTVT.